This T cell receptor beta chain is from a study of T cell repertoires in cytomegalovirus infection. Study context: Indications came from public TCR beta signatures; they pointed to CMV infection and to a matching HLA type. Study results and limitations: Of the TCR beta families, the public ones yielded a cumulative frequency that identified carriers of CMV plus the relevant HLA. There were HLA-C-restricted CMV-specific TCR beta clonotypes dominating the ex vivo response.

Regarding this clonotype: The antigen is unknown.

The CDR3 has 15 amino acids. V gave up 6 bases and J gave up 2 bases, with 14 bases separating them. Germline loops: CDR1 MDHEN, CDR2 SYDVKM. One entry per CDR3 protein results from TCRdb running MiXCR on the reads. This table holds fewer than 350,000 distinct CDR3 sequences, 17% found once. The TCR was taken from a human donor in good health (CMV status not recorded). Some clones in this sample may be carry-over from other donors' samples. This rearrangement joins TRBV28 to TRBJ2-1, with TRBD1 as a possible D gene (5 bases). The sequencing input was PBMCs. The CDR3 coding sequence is TGTGCCAGCAGGCCCCAGGGATTAACCTACAATGAGCAGTTCTTC. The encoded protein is CASRPQGLTYNEQFF.